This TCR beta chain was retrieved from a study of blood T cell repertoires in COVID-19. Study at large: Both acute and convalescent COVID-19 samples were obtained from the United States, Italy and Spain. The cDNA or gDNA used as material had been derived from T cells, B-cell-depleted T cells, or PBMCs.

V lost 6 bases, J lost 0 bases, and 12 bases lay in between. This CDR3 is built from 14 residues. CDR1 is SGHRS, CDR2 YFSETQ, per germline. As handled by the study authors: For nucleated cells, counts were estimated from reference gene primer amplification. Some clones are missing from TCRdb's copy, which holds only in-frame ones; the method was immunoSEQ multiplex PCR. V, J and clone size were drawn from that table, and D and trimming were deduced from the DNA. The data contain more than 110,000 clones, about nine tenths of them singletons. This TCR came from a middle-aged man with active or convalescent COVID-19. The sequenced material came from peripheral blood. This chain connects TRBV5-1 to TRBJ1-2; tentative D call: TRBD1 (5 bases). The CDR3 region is CASKGDSANYGYTF. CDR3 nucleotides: TGCGCCAGCAAGGGTGACAGCGCTAACTATGGCTACACCTTC. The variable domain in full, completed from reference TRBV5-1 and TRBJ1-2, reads KAGVTQTPRYLIKTRGQQVTLSCSPISGHRSVSWYQQTPGQGLQFLFEYFSETQRNKGNFPGRFSGRQFSNSRSEMNVSTLELGDSALYLCASKGDSANYGYTFGSGTRLTVV.